The 28 T cell receptor beta chains given below trace back to one sample, sequenced in a study of CD8 T cells in Susac syndrome. It was with random hexamers that roughly 0.5 to 1 ug RNA was reverse transcribed. TCRdb re-derived calls from the immunoSEQ multiplex PCR reads in MiXCR, one entry per CDR3 protein. The table has about 150,000 distinct CDR3 sequences, around 95% seen once. The material sequenced was CD4+ T cells from PBMCs. The receptors derive from a human donor with Susac syndrome.

The rearrangement links TRBV20-1 to TRBJ1-3; possible D gene TRBD1, 6 bases. This CDR3 has 16 amino acids. The ends were cut back, 5 bases at V and 0 bases at J, with 17 bases in the middle. Germline lookup yields CDR1 DFQATT and CDR2 SNEGSKA (reference sequence). Written as DNA, the CDR3 is TGCAGTGCTGAACTACCGGGACACCGCTCTGGAAACACCATATATTTT. Amino acid sequence: CSAELPGHRSGNTIYF.

The chain carries TRBV20-1 and TRBJ2-3; TRBD2 matches 14 bases. Germline V gene lookup returns CDR1 DFQATT and CDR2 SNEGSKA (reference sequence). V was clipped by 4 bases and J by 3 bases; unmatched bases: 6. The CDR3 is 16 residues long. The CDR3 DNA reads TGCAGTGCTATAAGACTAGCGGGGGGGCAGACAGATACGCAGTATTTT. Its translation is CSAIRLAGGQTDTQYF.

The V call is TRBV12-3 or TRBV12-4, the J call TRBJ2-1, with 7 positions matching TRBD2. This CDR3 is 18 amino acids long. Trimming removed 5 bases from V and 1 base from J; junction bases left unmatched: 14. CDR3 amino acids: CASSARIAGERSYNEQFF. For the CDR3, the DNA is TGTGCCAGCAGTGCTCGCATTGCGGGGGAACGATCCTACAATGAGCAGTTCTTC.

The gene calls are TRBV4-3 and TRBJ2-3; unclear D gene. Germline V lookup: CDR1 LGHNA, CDR2 YSLEER. The CDR3 has 14 amino acids. V was trimmed by 4 bases and J by 1 base, leaving 9 bases between them. Written as DNA, the CDR3 is TGCGCCAGCAGCCTTCTATTGGGCACAGATACGCAGTATTTT. Residues: CASSLLLGTDTQYF.

CDR3 protein: CASSLGQGKADTQYF. The CDR3 DNA sequence: TGTGCCAGCAGCTTGGGACAGGGGAAGGCAGATACGCAGTATTTT. The rearrangement links TRBV7-2 to TRBJ2-3; TRBD1 aligns across 10 bases. This CDR3 is 15 amino acids long. V lost 3 bases to trimming and J lost 4 bases; unmatched junction nucleotides: 4. CDR1 is SGHTA and CDR2 is FQGNSA in the germline V gene.

This CDR3 is CASSHGPYEQYF. The CDR3 DNA follows: TGTGCCAGCAGCCACGGGCCCTACGAGCAGTACTTC. The J gene is TRBJ2-7, the V gene TRBV3-1; D remains unclear. The CDR3 extends over 12 amino acids. Germline assignment: CDR1 LGHDT and CDR2 YNNKEL (reference sequence). Trimming pared 3 bases from V and 2 bases from J, leaving 5 bases between.

The chain recombines TRBV5-4 with TRBJ2-3, with 9 bases identical to TRBD2. V lost 5 bases, J lost 1 base, and 2 bases stayed unmatched. The germline gives CDR1 SGHNT, CDR2 YYREEE (reference sequence). The CDR3 covers 14 residues. Here the CDR3 reads CASRERGGTDTQYF. In DNA, the CDR3 is TGTGCCAGCAGAGAGCGGGGGGGCACAGATACGCAGTATTTT.

The chain employs TRBV6-5 and TRBJ2-3, with a tentative D call TRBD1 (6 bases). The CDR3 covers 17 residues. The germline gives CDR1 MNHEY, CDR2 SVGAGI. Trimming removed 0 bases at V and 4 bases at J, with 17 bases between. DNA for the CDR3: TGTGCCAGCAGTTACTCGACGGCAGGGGTTGAGGCAGATACGCAGTATTTT. Translating gives CASSYSTAGVEADTQYF.

V gene TRBV12-3 or TRBV12-4 combines with J gene TRBJ1-2; possible D gene TRBD1, 6 bases. Trimming shortened V by 6 bases and J by 4 bases, and 15 bases separated the two germline ends. This CDR3 region has 14 residues. The DNA of the CDR3 is TGTGCCAGCAGAACAGGGTTAGGGGTCTATGGCTACACCTTC. Translated: CASRTGLGVYGYTF.

The chain couples TRBV7-9 to TRBJ2-5; D is tentatively TRBD1 or TRBD2 (5 bases each). V was clipped by 5 bases and J by 9 bases, with 13 bases between them. The length of the CDR3 is 12 residues. Germline CDR1 and CDR2: SEHNR and FQNEAQ (reference sequence). The CDR3 DNA follows: TGTGCCAGCAGCCCCCTCATGGGGGCCCAGTACTTC. Translating it yields CASSPLMGAQYF.

This chain connects TRBV20-1 to TRBJ2-7; D possibly corresponds to TRBD1 (6 bases). Per germline, CDR1 DFQATT and CDR2 SNEGSKA (reference sequence). The CDR3 consists of 14 residues. Trimming took off 4 bases at V and 5 bases at J, with 18 bases between the two ends. The CDR3 coding sequence is TGCAGTGCTAAGCGTCCAGGGGCGCAAAACGAGCAGTACTTC. As protein: CSAKRPGAQNEQYF.

This rearrangement joins TRBV4-2 to TRBJ2-5, with unresolved D. The V gene's germline CDR1 is LGHNA and CDR2 YNFKEQ. The CDR3 has 13 residues. Trimming shortened V by 4 bases and J by 3 bases, and 9 bases separated the two germline ends. The chain's CDR3 is CASSPTVKETQYF. The CDR3, as DNA: TGTGCCAGCAGCCCGACGGTAAAAGAGACCCAGTACTTC.

The chain is built from TRBV3-1 and TRBJ1-6; 7 bases line up with TRBD1. Germline assignment: CDR1 LGHDT and CDR2 YNNKEL (reference sequence). After removal of 5 bases from V and 8 bases from J, the junction contained 6 bases not matched to a gene. There are 14 residues in the CDR3. Here the CDR3 reads CASSDRDSHSPLHF. DNA of the CDR3: TGTGCCAGCAGCGACCGGGACAGTCATTCACCCCTCCACTTT. The full variable domain, its missing parts supplied by reference TRBV3-1 and TRBJ1-6, is DTAVSQTPKYLVTQMGNDKSIKCEQNLGHDTMYWYKQDSKKFLKIMFSYNNKELIINETVPNRFSPKSPDKAHLNLHINSLELGDSAVYFCASSDRDSHSPLHFGNGTRLTVT.

The gene calls are TRBV20-1 and TRBJ2-7; TRBD1 is a possible D gene (6 bases). The V gene's germline CDR1 is DFQATT and CDR2 SNEGSKA (reference sequence). Between the trimmed V and J ends, which lost 1 base and 4 bases, there was a span of 11 bases. This CDR3 is 13 amino acids long. In nucleotides, the CDR3 is TGCAGTGCTAGAGGAACAGGGATGTACGAGCAGTACTTC. Translating it yields CSARGTGMYEQYF.

This chain uses TRBV28 with TRBJ2-5; 7 bases are shared with TRBD2. The CDR3 runs 13 residues. With 7 bases clipped from V and 1 base from J, the junction kept 3 bases outside the gene matches. Germline lookup yields CDR1 MDHEN and CDR2 SYDVKM. The CDR3 nucleotides read TGTGCCAGCACCCCGGGGGGCCAAGAGACCCAGTACTTC. Translation gives CASTPGGQETQYF. Supplemented by reference TRBV28 and TRBJ2-5, the full variable domain reads DVKVTQSSRYLVKRTGEKVFLECVQDMDHENMFWYRQDPGLGLRLIYFSYDVKMKEKGDIPEGYSVSREKKERFSLILESASTNQTSMYLCASTPGGQETQYFGPGTRLLVL.

The chain has TRBV5-1 and TRBJ2-1, with 7 bases fitting TRBD2. Germline assignment: CDR1 SGHRS and CDR2 YFSETQ. The length of the CDR3 is 16 residues. After removal of 4 bases from V and 4 bases from J, the junction contained 11 bases not matched to a gene. DNA for the CDR3: TGCGCCAGCAGCCCCATCGGGGGGTTCCGATACAATGAGCAGTTCTTC. Protein product: CASSPIGGFRYNEQFF.

The count of this clonotype is one. Written as DNA, the CDR3 is TGCAGCGGTCTCCTCGCAGGGGACACTGAAGCTTTCTTT. Its translation: CSGLLAGDTEAFF. The chain joins TRBV29-1 to TRBJ1-1; D perhaps matches TRBD1 (6 bases). Germline V CDR1 and CDR2: SQVTM, ANQGSEA. The CDR3 covers 13 residues. The ends were cut back, 7 bases at V and 3 bases at J, with 15 bases in the middle.

The chain recombines TRBV18 with TRBJ2-2; no clear D gene. The CDR3 contains 15 residues. V was cut by 2 bases and J by 1 base, with 8 bases left in between. Per germline, CDR1 KGHSH and CDR2 LQKENI. In DNA, the CDR3 is TGTGCCAGCTCACCATTTGCAGGGAACACCGGGGAGCTGTTTTTT. This sequence encodes CASSPFAGNTGELFF.

CDR3 region: CSVEEALNYGYTF. CDR3 nucleotides: TGCAGCGTTGAAGAAGCACTGAACTATGGCTACACCTTC. The chain couples TRBV29-1 to TRBJ1-2; D uncertain. Trimming stripped 0 bases from V and 2 bases from J, with 7 bases between. Germline CDR1 is SQVTM and CDR2 is ANQGSEA. The CDR3 is 13 amino acids.

The CDR3 sequence: CATSRVGTYNEQFF. Written as DNA, the CDR3 is TGTGCCACCAGCAGAGTGGGAACCTACAATGAGCAGTTCTTC. The rearrangement joins TRBV15 to TRBJ2-1; unclear D gene. Trimming shortened V by 1 base and J by 2 bases, and 6 bases separated the two germline ends. From germline, CDR1 is LNHNV and CDR2 YYDKDF (reference sequence). The CDR3 consists of 14 residues.

This chain joins TRBV20-1 and TRBJ2-3, with 11 bases that match TRBD2. Germline V gene data show CDR1 as DFQATT and CDR2 as SNEGSKA (reference sequence). Unmatched junction bases numbered 5, after V lost 0 bases and J lost 6 bases. This CDR3 is 15 amino acids long. CDR3 sequence: CSARDGLAGWDTQYF. CDR3 DNA sequence: TGCAGTGCTAGAGACGGACTAGCGGGTTGGGATACGCAGTATTTT.

V gene TRBV5-6 combines with J gene TRBJ1-2, with D perhaps TRBD1 (5 bases). V was trimmed by 4 bases and J by 0 bases, leaving 16 bases between them. Germline CDR1 is SGHDT and CDR2 is YYEEEE. This CDR3 comprises 16 residues. The chain's CDR3 is CASSGGLRGTNYGYTF. CDR3 in DNA: TGTGCCAGCAGCGGGGGTCTGCGGGGCACTAACTATGGCTACACCTTC. Based on the CDR3 plus reference TRBV5-6 and TRBJ1-2, the full variable domain is DAGVTQSPTHLIKTRGQQVTLRCSPKSGHDTVSWYQQALGQGPQFIFQYYEEEERQRGNFPDRFSGHQFPNYSSELNVNALLLGDSALYLCASSGGLRGTNYGYTFGSGTRLTVV.

The chain recombines TRBV5-4 with TRBJ2-3; 7 nucleotides line up with TRBD1. Germline V gene sequence: CDR1 SGHNT, CDR2 YYREEE (reference sequence). J lost 2 bases, V lost 3 bases, and 3 bases had no gene match. The CDR3 extends over 14 amino acids. CDR3 DNA: TGTGCCAGCAGCTATGGGACAGCCACAGATACGCAGTATTTT. The encoded protein is CASSYGTATDTQYF.

The chain employs TRBV29-1 and TRBJ2-1; possibly TRBD1 or TRBD2 for D (7 bases each). This CDR3 contains 13 residues. V was shortened by 7 bases and J by 10 bases, with 20 bases between the two germline ends. Germline CDR1 is SQVTM and CDR2 is ANQGSEA. The DNA for the CDR3 is TGCAGCGCCAGGGCACAGGGGAGGGACGAGCAGTTCTTC. Its translation is CSARAQGRDEQFF.

The chain employs TRBV12-3 or TRBV12-4 and TRBJ1-2; no definite D call. V lost 5 bases, J lost 7 bases, and 11 bases lay in between. The CDR3 is made up of 12 amino acids. CDR3 sequence: CASSHVDPGYTF. CDR3 nucleotide sequence: TGTGCCAGCAGTCACGTAGATCCTGGCTACACCTTC.

This chain uses TRBV12-3 or TRBV12-4 with TRBJ2-5; 7 positions match TRBD2. The V segment lost 3 bases and the J segment 5 bases; nucleotides outside the gene matches: 3. There are 13 residues in the CDR3. The CDR3 bases are TGTGCCAGCAGTTTGAGCGGGATGGAGACCCAGTACTTC. Its translation is CASSLSGMETQYF.

The rearrangement joins TRBV27 to TRBJ1-6; perhaps TRBD1 as D (5 bases). Germline V CDR1 and CDR2: MNHEY, SMNVEV (reference sequence). The CDR3 runs to 15 residues. Trimming took 6 bases from V and 11 from J, leaving 20 bases between them. The CDR3 spells CASRPGRLPTPPLHF. The CDR3 nucleotides are TGTGCCAGCAGGCCGGGACGCCTCCCTACTCCACCCCTCCACTTT.

The J gene is TRBJ2-1, the V gene TRBV20-1, with 8 nucleotides matching TRBD2. Per germline, CDR1 DFQATT and CDR2 SNEGSKA (reference sequence). The CDR3 has 12 amino acids. Germline trimming cut 1 base from V and 8 bases from J; bases unmatched to any gene: 1. Here the CDR3 DNA reads TGCAGTGCTAGAGCCGGGGGGGATGAGCAGTTCTTC. This sequence encodes CSARAGGDEQFF.